The 3 T cell receptor beta chains listed next were all sequenced from one sample in a study of blood T cell repertoires in COVID-19. The table came from immunoSEQ multiplex PCR; TCRdb's copy has only in-frame clones and leaves some out. The sample contains approximately 150,000 clones, approximately 91% of which appear only once. Sequencing input: peripheral blood. The receptors derive from a man aged 70-80 years with acute or convalescent COVID-19.

V gene TRBV28 combines with J gene TRBJ1-5; D perhaps matches TRBD1 (6 bases). Trimming cost V 7 bases and J 2 bases, with 18 bases left between them. The CDR3 totals 16 residues. Germline V lookup: CDR1 MDHEN, CDR2 SYDVKM. CDR3 loop: CASIPGGGPGNQPQHF. The CDR3 DNA is TGTGCCAGCATCCCGGGCGGGGGGCCTGGCAATCAGCCCCAGCATTTT.

The chain carries TRBV30 and TRBJ2-7, with D perhaps given as TRBD1 or TRBD2 (7 bases each). Germline CDR1 and CDR2: GTSNPN and SVGIG (reference sequence). With 7 bases removed from V and 0 bases from J, the gap between germline ends came to 13 bases. The CDR3 covers 13 residues. CDR3 nucleotide sequence: TGTGCCTCGGGGGGACAGATCTCCTACGAGCAGTACTTC. Translated, it gives CASGGQISYEQYF.

The rearrangement joins TRBV7-2 to TRBJ2-1, with D possibly matching TRBD2 (5 bases). The germline gives CDR1 SGHTA, CDR2 FQGNSA. The CDR3 is made up of 13 amino acids. V lost 3 bases and J 10 bases, leaving 13 bases between the germline ends. The DNA of the CDR3 is TGTGCCAGCAGCTTGCCCAACTCGGGGGAGCAGTTCTTC. Encoded protein: CASSLPNSGEQFF.